This TCR beta chain was sequenced for a study of CD8 T cells in Susac syndrome. With random hexamers, reverse transcription was performed on roughly 0.5 to 1 ug of RNA. An immunoSEQ multiplex PCR amplified TCR beta CDR3 over 54 Vbeta and 13 Jbeta. One entry per CDR3 protein results from TCRdb running MiXCR on the immunoSEQ multiplex PCR reads. The sample lists 200,000 or so distinct CDR3 sequences; 90% to 95% were seen once. A word on this clonotype: Its antigen is currently unknown.

The multiple sclerosis controls consisted of treatment-naive patients with relapsing-remitting disease, either stable or active. Purification of the CD8+ and CD4+ T cells relied on negative isolation, and TEMRA cells underwent FACS enrichment. J gave up 1 base and V 5 bases, and 9 bases lay outside the gene matches. The germline gives CDR1 DFQATT, CDR2 SNEGSKA (reference sequence). The CDR3 is 15 residues long. Whole-study results and caveats: TCR sequencing and HLA analysis covered a relatively small number of individuals.

The V and J genes are TRBV20-1 and TRBJ1-1; 8 nucleotides align to TRBD1. The source is a human donor with multiple sclerosis. Sequencing was carried out using CD4+ T cells from PBMCs. CDR3 nucleotides: TGCAGTGCTCCCAACCCAGGGGGCTCGAACACTGAAGCTTTCTTT. Its protein product is CSAPNPGGSNTEAFF.